Listed below are T cell receptor beta chains from one sample, sequenced in a study of blood T cells in healthy people across ages. TCRdb re-called the 5' RACE reads through MiXCR, storing one row per CDR3 protein. The sample shows fewer than 2 million distinct CDR3 sequences, around 40% of them seen only once. Sample: blood. The receptors were sampled from a human donor in good health. Both conserved end residues are trimmed from each CDR3. Only part of the rows carry a size: once, few, many, or a class if the clone is expanded.

TRBJ1-6	TRBV7-2	.	ASSTTGGLGSPLH
.	TRBV4-2	.	ASSHTKGRGEETQY
TRBJ2-3	TRBV25-1	once	ASSERLGGADTQY
TRBJ1-2	TRBV4-3	few	ASSQDPDGRSPGGYT
TRBJ1-2	TRBV28	few	ASSSISGYT
TRBJ1-2	TRBV21-1	few	ASSKVAQESGSYGYT
TRBJ1-2	TRBV6-2/TRBV6-3	.	ASTEGQTMNYGYT
TRBJ2-1	TRBV7-2	few	ASSLALTANEQF
TRBJ2-7	TRBV7-9	few	ASVLGEGSSYEQY
TRBJ2-4	TRBV20-1	once	SARDRELREQY
TRBJ2-1	TRBV20-1	many	SASNYDWQF
TRBJ2-3	TRBV6-1	few	ASSISPGTGTDTQY
TRBJ1-2	TRBV20-1	.	SARDHGSPISGYT
TRBJ2-1	TRBV10-3	few	AISDRSSGGGDEQF
TRBJ2-7	TRBV7-8	many	ASSSGTESYEQY
TRBJ2-1	TRBV4-3	.	ASSLRLGTSGDSSYNEQF
TRBJ2-3	TRBV7-9	.	ASSQILSDTQY
TRBJ1-2	TRBV7-2	few	ASGFGPSSYGYT
TRBJ2-4	TRBV20-1	few	SARVFSGGTGEQY
TRBJ2-3	TRBV20-1	.	SALTFTDTQY
TRBJ2-1	TRBV4-2	.	ASSQMLAGGPNNEQF
TRBJ2-1	TRBV6-5	many	ASSSRGSSYNEQF
.	TRBV4-3	once	ASSQDEAGGREQY
TRBJ1-1	TRBV2	.	ASSNRYADTEVF
.	TRBV12-3/TRBV12-4	.	ASTGEGGLETQY
TRBJ2-1	TRBV20-1	few	SAKTGQGTSEQF
TRBJ2-4	TRBV5-6	many	ASSAGGTAKNIQY
TRBJ2-3	TRBV7-2	.	ASSFGGGVGTDTQY
TRBJ2-7	TRBV11-3	few	ASSPPRGSGGREQY
TRBJ1-2	TRBV4-3	few	ASSQVLTRALFYGYT
TRBJ2-5	TRBV15	few	ATSSDSFQETQY
TRBJ2-7	TRBV25-1	once	ASSDYTPPTYEQY
TRBJ2-4	TRBV20-1	.	SAWDVGREGAGGIQY
TRBJ1-2	TRBV7-2	.	ASSLAWGDGYT
TRBJ2-5	TRBV12-3/TRBV12-4	.	ASRYVGQETQY